Described below is a single TCR beta chain sequence and its context. RNA transcripts were the template for amplifying TCR beta CDR3 regions. The TCR CDR3 was amplified in a first-round RT-PCR using the HTBI primer set. TCRdb redid the calling of the multiplex PCR reads with MiXCR, one entry per CDR3 protein. The repertoire holds approximately 430,000 distinct CDR3 sequences, with approximately 14% as singletons. These data originate in a study of T cells in Graves' hyperthyroidism and ophthalmopathy. The sequence came from a woman in her late teens or twenties with Graves' hyperthyroidism. Sequencing used blood.

The CDR3 DNA sequence: TGTGCCAGCAGTTTTGCGGGCGGGGGACCCACAGATACGCAGTATTTT. It specifies CASSFAGGGPTDTQYF. The rearrangement uses TRBV27 and TRBJ2-3; 7 nucleotides align to TRBD2. Germline assignment: CDR1 MNHEY and CDR2 SMNVEV (reference sequence). The length of the CDR3 is 16 residues. Trimming cost V 3 bases and J 2 bases; bases outside gene matches: 8.